This T cell receptor (beta chain) derives from a study of cytomegalovirus exposure and HLA in healthy donors (dated by TCRdb to 2015 to 2018). For the wider study: According to an earlier analysis of 550 to 750 of the donors, some 180 million T cells yielded some 120 million unique TCR beta sequences and approximately 280 Gb of sequence data. About 280 gigabases of sequencing data and around 80 million unique TCR sequences made up an early release that covered several hundred HLA-typed donors. Among the roughly 400 genotyped donors, about 85% belonged to the genetic ancestry cluster associated with self-reported Caucasian donors. The study was designed to test whether signatures of past pathogen exposure could be identified by cataloging public T cell receptors. Using immunosequencing, the study profiled T cell repertoires from 666 subjects and related those repertoires to cytomegalovirus serostatus. Along with the approximately 650-subject first cohort, a separate validation cohort of over a hundred different subjects was used. To predict cytomegalovirus infection status, the study combined high-throughput TCR immunosequencing, statistical association of individual TCRs with disease status, and machine learning. To study patterns of TCR occurrence, a later analysis re-analyzed previously published TCR beta repertoires from just over 650 donors and added high-resolution HLA genotyping. Rather than using new phenotypic data, the later analysis identified candidate immune exposures from TCR beta sequences and from how often those sequences occurred across donors. An earlier analysis of 587 of the donors used high-throughput TCR beta sequencing to judge whether each TCR beta V gene segment behaved as functional or pseudogenic. Donor age, sex, ethnicity and CMV serostatus were collected together with the repertoire data. In a later genetic analysis, genome-wide SNP genotypes for about three fifths of the roughly 670 donors were used, and that subset was treated as a discovery cohort. All discovery cohort repertoires had been generated on a single sequencing platform. Both class I and class II loci were covered by HLA typing, at four-digit resolution. The number of typed donors differed by locus: about 620-640 for A, B, C, DRB1 and DQB1; approximately 520 for DQA1; approximately 600 for DPA1; and 400 to 480 for DPB1. Four to six DR-DQ haplotypes were handled as single units for association and clustering because linkage in the cohort was strong. Among some 410 genotyped donors of the cohort, an average of 235,054 unique TCR beta nucleotide sequences were sequenced per donor, roughly 20% of them non-productive. Summary of the overall study and its limitations: Because HLA typing was unavailable for some donors at each locus, only the typed subset was used in association tests. Assigning TCR associations to individual alleles was difficult when HLA alleles, especially DR and DQ, strongly co-occurred. In this cohort, only TCR beta chains were sequenced, and detectable features were limited by the absence of alpha or paired-chain data. Sequencing depth was assumed to be roughly uniform across donors in the presence/absence analyses, though that assumption may not hold. In an earlier analysis of around 600 of the donors, most TCR beta V segments appeared in productive rearrangements about 87% or about 30% of the time, broadly matching IMGT annotations. In vitro tests confirmed that three of the cytomegalovirus-associated TCR beta chains recognize cytomegalovirus antigens. A further reported finding was that TCR beta sequences accurately predicted the HLA-A and HLA-B alleles for most subjects in the first cohort. The classifier was reported to diagnose cytomegalovirus status with high specificity and sensitivity in both the original cohort and the validation cohort. In the study, 164 TCR beta chains were listed as associated with cytomegalovirus. A later genetic analysis reported fewer N-insertions in productive TCRs among donors in an Asian-associated ancestry cluster than the roughly 700-donor mean. In a later analysis, HLA-associated TCR beta chains showed more clonal expansion and lower generation probabilities than non-associated chains that were equally common. Correlated functional status among segregating V segments might reflect linkage disequilibrium, but an unknown experimental factor could not be ruled out. While some public TCRs were present in many individuals, most TCR sequences turned up only very rarely across donors. The 87-base-pair reads could not distinguish some IMGT-functional V segments, including TRBV6-2 and TRBV6-3, so those segments were excluded. The authors suggested that the approach could potentially be generalized to other disease states and immunological phenotypes. In a later analysis, several top co-occurrence clusters were reported to appear linked to parvovirus B19, influenza, CMV and Epstein-Barr virus. For the cohort, immune exposure information was limited to CMV serostatus. The sequencing pipeline was judged likely to have produced a cluster of highly shared sequence variants as a technical artifact. An association between a missense DCLRE1C variant and V-gene and J-gene trimming of TCR beta chains was found in a later genetic analysis and replicated in an independent cohort. In a later analysis, the rate of TCR association differed among HLA loci, with DRB1 alleles having the most associated TCRs and HLA-C alleles having the fewest. In a later analysis, about 16,000 TCR beta sequences were associated with specific HLA alleles at a false discovery rate of 0.05. Because counts were too low, roughly 16 rarely observed V segments, including chromosome 9 orphons, were left out of the earlier analysis of approximately 500 of the donors. According to a later analysis, most CMV-associated TCR beta chains appeared to be HLA-restricted, and the HLA associations seemed to be driven largely by CMV exposure.

Regarding this clone: The specificity of this receptor is unknown. No base quality values were provided; no much bigger clone lies one nucleotide off.

From the cysteine through the phenylalanine, the CDR3 covers 16 amino acids. Left in the record is the CDR3 DNA by itself, 48 bases read in frame from the first base. Sequences SGHTA (CDR1) and FQGNSA (CDR2) are obtained from the germline V gene. V is cut back by 5 bases and J by 5 bases, with 14 bases in the junction unmatched. Library construction relied on the immunoSEQ multiplex PCR assay. For the multiplex PCR, a mixture combining 60 forward primers for TCR Vbeta segments and 13 reverse primers for TCR Jbeta segments was used. Amplification of the CDR3 region of rearranged TCR beta genes was performed with a multiplex PCR assay on genomic DNA. The Illumina HiSeq System was used to sequence the amplified TCR beta libraries as 87-base-pair reads. From the authors' description of their analysis: Across the 666 repertoires, a later analysis counted tens of millions of unique TCR beta chains, roughly 11 million of which were shared by at least two donors. To remove PCR and sequencing errors, raw reads were error-corrected and collapsed into unique sequences using a nearest-neighbor algorithm that merged closely related sequences. V, D and J gene segments were assigned by aligning CDR3 sequences to IMGT reference sequences. For a sequence to be retained, a match of at least six nucleotides to both a V gene segment and a J gene segment was required. Rearrangements were called productive when the CDR3 lacked stop codons and stayed in frame with V and J; all others were non-productive. Following IMGT convention, CDR3 was defined as the stretch from the second conserved V-encoded cysteine to the conserved J-encoded phenylalanine. In an earlier analysis of around 540 of the donors, sequences lacking an unambiguous match to a single V gene segment were excluded. In an earlier analysis of several hundred of the donors, a V segment was called functional when productive rearrangements were above 56.7%, and segregating when the standard deviation between donors exceeded 5%. To diagnose cytomegalovirus status from the catalog of TCR beta chain sequences, a statistical classification framework was built. In a later analysis, TCR nucleotide sequences were compared against IMGT/GENE-DB human TR gene sequences so that V and J genes could be assigned. In a later analysis, CDR3 sequences and most-parsimonious VDJ recombination scenarios were assigned using the TCRdist pipeline. In a later analysis, each TCR beta chain was defined by its CDR3 amino acid sequence together with its V-gene family, and reads lacking a unique V-gene family were excluded. In a later analysis, 450 to 600 highly shared, low-generation-probability nucleotide sequences were removed to address suspected cross-contamination and a sequencing artifact. In a later analysis, a clonal expansion index was calculated for each public chain from normalized within-repertoire ranks of inferred template counts. A later analysis computed generation probabilities with a VDJ recombination model fitted to out-of-frame rearrangements, and checked the results against IGoR. In a later analysis, TCR-TCR, TCR-HLA and TCR-CMV co-occurrence was scored with hypergeometric tests, and a repertoire-size bias correction was applied to TCR pairs. A later analysis estimated false discovery rates by permuting HLA or CMV assignments 20 times. In a later analysis, co-occurring TCRs were grouped using DBSCAN, with TCRdist sequence similarity added in when clustering inside HLA-allele-positive subsets. Repertoires with fewer than 30,000 or more than 120,000 public chains, plus five repertoires with anomalous nucleotide sharing, were excluded from co-occurrence clustering. Sourced from immuneACCESS, this table was stored by TCRdb with only in-frame sequences that have V and J called. A share of the clones is absent; for the studies checked, an unresolved V gene accounts for under half, and the remainder has no known explanation. V and J calls and clone size are given by that table; D and trimming were obtained from the DNA. This sample is represented by more than 150,000 clones; over 70% of them were singletons. Of the sample, 1.4% falls within the top ten clones.

In total, around 600 healthy bone marrow donors made up the cohort. At the time of sampling, every cohort member was nominally healthy, though immune exposures that went unrecorded were likely present. The donor was CMV seronegative and was included in the group of under 450 seronegative cohort members. Each donor provided a peripheral blood sample, and peripheral blood mononuclear cells were used for TCR beta sequencing. Genomic DNA was extracted from the blood cell samples with the Qiagen DNeasy Blood Extraction Kit. Sequencing was carried out using PBMCs. The sequence is built from TRBV7-2 and TRBJ2-5; 7 nucleotides in the junction match TRBD2. This clonotype originated in a young man in good health and CMV-seronegative. The encoded CDR3 is CASSPSGASGGETQYF. The nucleotide sequence reads as follows: TGTGCCAGCAGCCCCTCCGGGGCTAGCGGTGGGGAGACCCAGTACTTC.